A single sample gave rise to the 18 T cell receptor beta chains below, sequenced in a study of blood T cell repertoires in COVID-19. Clones were sequenced by immunoSEQ multiplex PCR, and TCRdb holds only the in-frame ones, with some missing. Among about 200,000 clones listed, nearly 90% were seen once. What was sequenced was peripheral blood. Receptor source: a man in his fifties or sixties with COVID-19, enrolled during active disease.

The V call is TRBV29-1, the J call TRBJ1-1, with 8 bases identical to TRBD1. The ends lost 6 bases at V and 3 bases at J; junction bases unmatched: 6. This CDR3 is built from 13 residues. The germline gives CDR1 SQVTM, CDR2 ANQGSEA. CDR3 loop: CSVVGQGDTEAFF. CDR3 nucleotides: TGCAGCGTCGTAGGACAGGGAGACACTGAAGCTTTCTTT.

The chain has TRBV5-1 and TRBJ2-7, with no clear D. Germline assignment: CDR1 SGHRS and CDR2 YFSETQ. V gave up 5 bases and J gave up 5 bases, with 14 bases separating them. This CDR3 has 13 amino acids. CDR3 region: CASSGVALDEQYF. In DNA form, the CDR3 reads TGCGCCAGCAGTGGTGTCGCGCTGGACGAGCAGTACTTC.

The rearrangement joins TRBV6-2 or TRBV6-3 to TRBJ2-5, with 10 nucleotides matching TRBD2. The CDR3 covers 17 residues. CDR1 is MNHEY, CDR2 SVGEGT, per germline. The J segment lost 5 bases and the V segment lost 5 bases, leaving 14 bases of the junction unmatched. As DNA, the CDR3 is TGTGCCAGCAGTCCCCGGTATACAGCGGGGGGGCATGAGACCCAGTACTTC. Its translation is CASSPRYTAGGHETQYF.

Of note for this clone: This CDR3 is also generated by other DNA sequences in the sample. CDR3 sequence (DNA): TGTGCCAGCAGCCTCGGACAGTACAATGAGCAGTTCTTC. This gives the protein CASSLGQYNEQFF. The chain carries TRBV11-2 and TRBJ2-1; the D gene is possibly TRBD1 (6 bases). Trimming took off 5 bases at V and 4 bases at J, with 9 bases between the two ends. This CDR3 comprises 13 residues. Looked up from germline, CDR1 is SGHAT and CDR2 is FQNNGV.

CDR3: CASSPPFIGGPRGNQPQHF. In nucleotides, the CDR3 is TGTGCCAGCTCACCACCGTTTATTGGAGGACCTCGGGGCAATCAGCCCCAGCATTTT. V usage is TRBV18 and J usage is TRBJ1-5; D remains unclear. CDR3 length equals 19 residues. The ends were cut back, 0 bases at V and 2 bases at J, with 20 bases in the middle. Per germline, CDR1 KGHSH and CDR2 LQKENI. Together with reference TRBV18 and TRBJ1-5, the CDR3 gives the full variable domain: NAGVMQNPRHLVRRRGQEARLRCSPMKGHSHVYWYRQLPEEGLKFMVYLQKENIIDESGMPKERFSAEFPKEGPSILRIQQVVRGDSAAYFCASSPPFIGGPRGNQPQHFGDGTRLSIL.

This clone was detected once. The chain uses TRBV6-5 and TRBJ1-6, with unresolved D. The V and J ends lost 7 bases and 0 bases respectively, with 10 bases between them. Germline assignment: CDR1 MNHEY and CDR2 SVGAGI. The CDR3 extends over 15 amino acids. In DNA, the CDR3 is TGTGCCAGCACAACAGTGTCCTCCTATAATTCACCCCTCCACTTT. This gives the protein CASTTVSSYNSPLHF.

CDR3 sequence (DNA): TGCGCCAGCAGGCGGCCCGAACAGGGGAGTACTAATGAAAAACTGTTTTTT. This translates into CASRRPEQGSTNEKLFF. The V call is TRBV10-1, the J call TRBJ1-4; the match to TRBD1 covers 7 bases. V lost 6 bases, J lost 2 bases, and 12 bases stayed unmatched. Germline V CDR1 and CDR2: WNHNN, SYGVQD (reference sequence). The CDR3 runs to 17 residues.

The chain has TRBV6-1 and TRBJ2-3; 10 bases line up with TRBD2. This CDR3 is 18 amino acids long. The germline CDR1 and CDR2 sequences are MNHNS and SASEGT. The V gene end was trimmed by 3 bases and the J gene end by 3 bases; junction bases not matched to a gene: 12. CDR3: CASSEGTSSGGWTDTQYF. CDR3 DNA: TGTGCCAGCAGTGAGGGGACCTCTAGCGGGGGTTGGACAGATACGCAGTATTTT.

The chain couples TRBV28 to TRBJ1-1; no clear D gene. CDR3 length: 15 amino acids. The germline gives CDR1 MDHEN, CDR2 SYDVKM. Trimming shortened V by 5 bases and J by 6 bases, and 19 bases separated the two germline ends. DNA of the CDR3: TGTGCCAGCAGTCGTACCGTGGCCGGGAGTGCTGAAGCTTTCTTT. Amino acids: CASSRTVAGSAEAFF.

The chain carries TRBV28 and TRBJ2-5, with D maybe TRBD1 (6 bases). This CDR3 region has 14 residues. Germline-derived CDR1 and CDR2 are MDHEN and SYDVKM. The V and J ends lost 5 bases and 5 bases respectively, with 15 bases between them. In nucleotides, the CDR3 is TGTGCCAGCAGTCCGGGACATCTAAGGGAGACCCAGTACTTC. This translates into CASSPGHLRETQYF.

The chain has TRBV19 and TRBJ1-5; D uncertain. Trimming removed 0 bases from V and 3 bases from J, with 6 bases in between. The CDR3 is 14 amino acids. Germline V lookup: CDR1 LNHDA, CDR2 SQIVND (reference sequence). The CDR3 nucleotides read TGTGCCAGTAGTATAGACAGGTACAATCAGCCCCAGCATTTT. Protein product: CASSIDRYNQPQHF.

The chain employs TRBV5-1 and TRBJ2-7, with 9 bases lining up with TRBD1. Germline assignment: CDR1 SGHRS and CDR2 YFSETQ. The length of the CDR3 is 14 residues. Germline trimming cut 4 bases from V and 1 base from J; bases unmatched to any gene: 3. The CDR3 sequence is CASSLDRGSYEQYF. CDR3 DNA: TGCGCCAGCAGCCTAGACAGGGGGTCCTACGAGCAGTACTTC.

The genes are TRBV7-2 and TRBJ1-2; 8 nucleotides align to TRBD1. Germline V gene data show CDR1 as SGHTA and CDR2 as FQGNSA. Trimming took 4 bases from V and 8 from J; bases not matched to a gene: 9. The CDR3 sequence is 14 residues long. This CDR3 is CASSSNTGGVGYTF. The CDR3 nucleotides are TGTGCCAGCAGCTCGAATACAGGGGGGGTCGGCTACACCTTC.

The chain carries TRBV28 and TRBJ1-1, with TRBD1 identical over 7 bases. V was clipped by 6 bases and J by 0 bases; unmatched bases: 4. This CDR3 region has 14 residues. Germline loops: CDR1 MDHEN, CDR2 SYDVKM. The CDR3 spells CASSIQGMNTEAFF. The CDR3 DNA reads as TGTGCCAGCAGCATACAGGGGATGAACACTGAAGCTTTCTTT.

V is TRBV2 and J is TRBJ2-3; a weak D match, TRBD1 (6 bases). Germline V CDR1 and CDR2: SNHLY, FYNNEI. Trimming removed 2 bases at V and 4 bases at J, with 13 bases between. This CDR3 has 15 residues. CDR3 bases: TGTGCCAGCAGTGAACAGGGGCTCGACGCAGATACGCAGTATTTT. It specifies CASSEQGLDADTQYF.

This sequence joins TRBV7-8 and TRBJ2-5, with D perhaps given as TRBD1 or TRBD2 (5 bases each). V gave up 5 bases and J gave up 5 bases, with 18 bases separating them. Per the germline V gene, CDR1 is SGHVS and CDR2 is FQNEAQ. This CDR3 is 15 amino acids long. CDR3 protein: CASSRQRARQETQYF. The CDR3 coding sequence is TGTGCCAGCAGCCGACAGAGGGCACGTCAGGAGACCCAGTACTTC.

In nucleotides, the CDR3 is TGTGCCTGGAGAGAACAGGGTGGGGAAAAACTGTTTTTT. Amino acid sequence: CAWREQGGEKLFF. The J gene is TRBJ1-4, the V gene TRBV30; TRBD1 is a possible D gene (6 bases). There are 13 residues in the CDR3. The germline CDR1 and CDR2 sequences are GTSNPN and SVGIG (reference sequence). V was shortened by 3 bases and J by 8 bases, with 13 bases between the two germline ends. Supplemented by reference TRBV30 and TRBJ1-4, the full variable domain reads SQTIHQWPATLVQPVGSPLSLECTVEGTSNPNLYWYRQAAGRGLQLLFYSVGIGQISSEVPQNLSASRPQDRQFILSSKKLLLSDSGFYLCAWREQGGEKLFFGSGTQLSVL.

This clone has only one observation. One junction end does not reproduce the germline sequence, and a read error may be involved. The rearrangement links TRBV11-2 to TRBJ2-7; TRBD1 aligns across 7 bases. In germline, CDR1 is SGHAT, CDR2 FQNNGV. The CDR3 covers 12 residues. The CDR3 protein is CASSFSRDSSHF. CDR3 nucleotides: TGTGCCAGCAGCTTTAGTCGGGACAGTTCACACTTC.